One sample yielded the 9 T cell receptor beta chains listed below, sequenced in a study of blood T cell repertoires in COVID-19. Assay used: immunoSEQ multiplex PCR; TCRdb lists only in-frame clones, some missing. The sample has around 100,000 clones; 70% to 90% are singletons. Material: peripheral blood. The receptor source for this set is a woman in her forties or fifties with acute or convalescent COVID-19.

The genes are TRBV6-5 and TRBJ1-4; D is perhaps TRBD1 (6 bases). With 10 bases removed from V and 4 bases from J, the gap between germline ends came to 16 bases. Germline CDR1 and CDR2: MNHEY and SVGAGI. There are 14 residues in the CDR3. The CDR3 here is CATGVGGDNEKLFF. CDR3 DNA: TGTGCCACCGGGGTAGGGGGGGATAATGAAAAACTGTTTTTT.

This clone has more than one count but fewer than ten. The chain carries TRBV19 and TRBJ2-2; TRBD1 matches at 7 bases. Germline V gene sequence: CDR1 LNHDA, CDR2 SQIVND (reference sequence). The CDR3 totals 14 residues. The V and J ends lost 6 bases and 4 bases, in that order; junction bases with no gene match: 5. The CDR3, as DNA: TGTGCCAGTAGAGAGACAGGGATCACCGGGGAGCTGTTTTTT. It codes for CASRETGITGELFF.

The rearrangement uses TRBV28 and TRBJ2-5; TRBD1 aligns across 8 bases. Trimming took 6 bases from V and 7 from J; bases not matched to a gene: 10. CDR1 and CDR2 (germline): MDHEN, SYDVKM. The CDR3 contains 14 residues. DNA for the CDR3: TGTGCCAGCAGCCGAGGGGGACAGGCAGTGACCCAGTACTTC. This gives the protein CASSRGGQAVTQYF.

This chain uses TRBV10-1 with TRBJ1-6; D call uncertain. The CDR3 has 13 residues. With 9 bases removed from V and 0 bases from J, the gap between germline ends came to 6 bases. Per germline, CDR1 WNHNN and CDR2 SYGVQD (reference sequence). In nucleotides, the CDR3 is TGCGCCAGACAGAGCTCCTATAATTCACCCCTCCACTTT. This translates into CARQSSYNSPLHF.

This chain links TRBV7-9 with TRBJ2-1; TRBD2 matches at 9 bases. In germline, CDR1 is SEHNR, CDR2 FQNEAQ (reference sequence). V was pared by 5 bases and J by 5 bases, with 7 bases of the junction left unmatched. The length of the CDR3 is 15 residues. The CDR3 loop reads CASSRSGSSDNEQFF. The DNA of the CDR3 is TGTGCCAGCAGCCGTAGCGGGAGTTCCGACAATGAGCAGTTCTTC.

The chain is built from TRBV3-1 (or the pseudogene TRBV3-2) and TRBJ2-7, with TRBD2 matching 7 bases. CDR1 is LGHDT and CDR2 is YNNKEL in the germline V gene (reference sequence). CDR3 length equals 17 residues. The trim removed 1 base at V and 5 bases at J, leaving 14 bases unmatched. CDR3 nucleotides: TGTGCCAGCAGCCAAGGGGGCGCGGGAGTCTTGGTCAACGAGCAGTACTTC. It yields the protein CASSQGGAGVLVNEQYF.

The V gene is TRBV20-1, the J gene TRBJ1-1; D is possibly TRBD1 (5 bases). V lost 3 bases and J 0 bases, leaving 17 bases between the germline ends. CDR3 length equals 16 residues. Germline CDR1 is DFQATT and CDR2 is SNEGSKA (reference sequence). CDR3 coding DNA: TGCAGTGCTAGTAGGGGTCAGTACATCATGAACACTGAAGCTTTCTTT. Its protein is CSASRGQYIMNTEAFF.

This clone was seen only once. The V call is TRBV30, the J call TRBJ1-6; TRBD1 agrees at 10 bases. Germline-derived CDR1 and CDR2 are GTSNPN and SVGIG (reference sequence). V was clipped by 0 bases and J by 8 bases; unmatched bases: 4. CDR3 length: 15 amino acids. CDR3 protein: CAWSVPGQGYSPLHF. DNA of the CDR3: TGTGCCTGGAGTGTACCGGGACAGGGGTATTCACCCCTCCACTTT.

J is TRBJ1-5 and V is TRBV6-6; 8 positions match TRBD1. The CDR3 covers 15 residues. The junction had 5 bases not matched to a gene; V was cut back by 4 bases and J by 3 bases. CDR1 is MNHNY and CDR2 is SVGAGI in the germline V gene (reference sequence). CDR3 bases: TGTGCCAGCAGTTCCGACAGGGGTCTCAATCAGCCCCAGCATTTT. Its protein product is CASSSDRGLNQPQHF.